The rows below give T cell receptor beta chains drawn from one sample of a study of T cell repertoires and HLA-DP antigens. Their specific antigens are unknown. Some clones are missing from TCRdb's copy, which holds only in-frame ones; the method was immunoSEQ multiplex PCR. The repertoire holds some 110,000 clones, 85% to 95% seen once, with about 0.27% in the top ten. Sequences were obtained from CD4+ T cells from PBMCs. The receptors here all came from a woman aged 18-30 years in good health and CMV-seronegative. CDR3s include the opening cysteine and the closing phenylalanine or tryptophan. Fields, in order: V gene, D gene, J gene, clone size, CDR3 DNA, CDR3 protein. A D gene is named only where the DNA matches it firmly. A row's size may be missing; if present it is once, few, many or a size class.

TRBV5-1	NA	TRBJ1-1	NA	TGCGCCAGCAGCTTTGAGGGGTCGGTCACTGAAGCTTTCTTT	CASSFEGSVTEAFF
TRBV9	TRBD1	TRBJ2-6	once	TGTGCCAGCAGCGTAGTCCGGGGTACGGGTACAGGGGGCTCTGGGGCCAACGTCCTGACTTTC	CASSVVRGTGTGGSGANVLTF
TRBV5-1	NA	TRBJ1-3	NA	TGCGCCAGCAGCTTGGATTCAGGGCTTGGAAACACCATATATTTT	CASSLDSGLGNTIYF
TRBV7-2	TRBD2	TRBJ2-5	NA	TGTGCCAGCAGCTTAGGTCTAGCGGGGACCCAAGAGACCCAGTACTTC	CASSLGLAGTQETQYF
TRBV5-6	NA	TRBJ2-1	NA	TGTGCCAGCAGCTTGTTTTCCCACAATGAGCAGTTCTTC	CASSLFSHNEQFF
TRBV7-9	NA	TRBJ1-2	once	TGTGCCAGCAGCTTAAACCCGGGGACCGCTAACTATGGCTACACCTTC	CASSLNPGTANYGYTF
TRBV2	NA	TRBJ1-3	NA	TGTGCCAGCAGGAGCAGGAGACCCAATCGACGAAACACCATATATTTT	CASRSRRPNRRNTIYF
TRBV5-1	TRBD2	TRBJ2-6	NA	TGCGCCAGCAGCTTGGTGGGCGGGAGCTTGTCTGGGGCCAACGTCCTGACTTTC	CASSLVGGSLSGANVLTF
TRBV7-9	TRBD2	TRBJ2-7	NA	TGTGCCAGCAGCTTATCTAGCGGGGCCGCCTACGAGCAGTACTTC	CASSLSSGAAYEQYF
TRBV6-1	NA	TRBJ1-3	NA	TGTGCCAGCAGTGGCGGCAGGCCGGCTGGAAACACCATATATTTT	CASSGGRPAGNTIYF
TRBV5-1	TRBD2	TRBJ2-7	NA	TGCGCCAGCAGCTTCAGACTAGCGGGATCTTACGAGCAGTACTTC	CASSFRLAGSYEQYF
TRBV28	NA	TRBJ1-2	NA	TGTGCCAGCAGTTTAGACCGAAACTATGGCTACACCTTC	CASSLDRNYGYTF
TRBV6-6	TRBD1	TRBJ1-1	NA	TGTGCCAGCAGTAAACAGGGGTCGGGCACTGAAGCTTTCTTT	CASSKQGSGTEAFF
TRBV7-9	NA	TRBJ1-1	NA	TGTGCCAGCAGCTTAGTAAGAGAGAACACTGAAGCTTTCTTT	CASSLVRENTEAFF
TRBV5-1	TRBD2	TRBJ2-3	NA	TGCGCCAGCCAGGAGTTCAGCGGGACGGGCACAGATACGCAGTATTTT	CASQEFSGTGTDTQYF
TRBV5-6	NA	TRBJ2-5	NA	TGTGCCAGCAGCTTGGTAGGGGCGCGGGAGACCCAGTACTTC	CASSLVGARETQYF
TRBV11-2	TRBD1	TRBJ2-7	NA	TGTGCCAGCAGCACGATGACAGGGGCCTACGAGCAGTACTTC	CASSTMTGAYEQYF
TRBV5-1	NA	TRBJ2-2	NA	TGCGCCAGCAGCTCCCTCCTGTCCAGACGGATAAACACCGGGGAGCTGTTTTTT	CASSSLLSRRINTGELFF
TRBV7-8	TRBD2	TRBJ2-1	NA	TGTGCCAGCAGCAAATCCTGGACTAGCGGGAGAGGGCTGGCGTACAATGAGCAGTTCTTC	CASSKSWTSGRGLAYNEQFF
TRBV5-4	NA	TRBJ2-2	NA	TGTGCCAGCAGCTTGGTCAGGGGGGCTAACACCGGGGAGCTGTTTTTT	CASSLVRGANTGELFF
TRBV6-1	TRBD2	TRBJ2-5	NA	TGTGCCAGCAGCCCGGGACTAGCCGGAGAGACCCAGTACTTC	CASSPGLAGETQYF
TRBV7-2	TRBD1	TRBJ1-3	NA	TGTGCCAGCAGCTTAGCCAGGGGGCGATTCTCTGGAAACACCATATATTTT	CASSLARGRFSGNTIYF
TRBV2	NA	TRBJ1-5	few	TGTGCCAGCAGCGGGGGTATCAGTCAGCCCCAGCATTTT	CASSGGISQPQHF
TRBV6-1	NA	TRBJ2-2	NA	TGTGCCAGCAGTCTCTGGACGAGGGCCGGGGAGCTGTTTTTT	CASSLWTRAGELFF
TRBV28	NA	TRBJ2-1	NA	TGTGCCAGCAGTTTATATGGACTCACAACACACAATGAGCAGTTCTTC	CASSLYGLTTHNEQFF
TRBV7-9	NA	TRBJ2-2	NA	TGTGCCAGCAGCCGACCCGCGGACGGCAACACCGGGGAGCTGTTTTTT	CASSRPADGNTGELFF
TRBV27	NA	TRBJ2-2	NA	TGTGCCAGCAGCCACCAGGGGATCAGGGGCGGGGAGCTGTTTTTT	CASSHQGIRGGELFF
TRBV19	TRBD1	TRBJ2-7	NA	TGTGCCAGTAGTCCGCGGACAGGGGGACCCTACGAGCAGTACTTC	CASSPRTGGPYEQYF
TRBV7-6	TRBD2	TRBJ2-7	NA	TGTGCCAGCAGCCCGGGGACTAGCGGAGATCACTTCTCCTACGAGCAGTACTTC	CASSPGTSGDHFSYEQYF
TRBV11-3	NA	TRBJ2-1	NA	TGTGCCAGCAGCTTACGAGGGGGAGGGTACAATGAGCAGTTCTTC	CASSLRGGGYNEQFF
TRBV10-3	TRBD1	TRBJ1-1	NA	TGTGCCATCAGTGAGTCGGGACAGGGGCTGAACACTGAAGCTTTCTTT	CAISESGQGLNTEAFF
TRBV9	TRBD1	TRBJ1-2	NA	TGTGCCAGCAGCGTAGTATCGAGTAGGACAGGGATGGGCTATGGCTACACCTTC	CASSVVSSRTGMGYGYTF
TRBV9	TRBD2	TRBJ2-3	NA	TGTGCCAGCAGCACCCAGAGTGGGAGGGCCCCAGATACGCAGTATTTT	CASSTQSGRAPDTQYF
TRBV28	TRBD2	TRBJ2-4	NA	TGTGCCAGCACCCTAGCGGGAGATTCGGCCAAAAACATTCAGTACTTC	CASTLAGDSAKNIQYF
TRBV21-1	NA	TRBJ1-6	NA	TGTGCCAGCAGCACCCGTCGTCAGGAGAATTCACCCCTCCACTTT	CASSTRRQENSPLHF
TRBV28	NA	TRBJ1-2	once	TGTGCCATACGATCCGGGCCTTACTATGGCTACACCTTC	CAIRSGPYYGYTF
TRBV21-1	NA	TRBJ2-3	NA	TGTGCCAGCAGCACCAGGACTAACACAGATACGCAGTATTTT	CASSTRTNTDTQYF
TRBV5-6	TRBD1	TRBJ1-2	NA	TGTGCCAGCAGCATTAAGGGGGTCAGGGGGCGTTATGGCTACACCTTC	CASSIKGVRGRYGYTF
TRBV5-4	NA	TRBJ2-5	NA	TGTGCCAGCAGCTTGGACAGGGAGCACCTCCGGGCCCAGTACTTC	CASSLDREHLRAQYF
TRBV11-2	NA	TRBJ2-1	once	TGTGCCAGCACCTCTAATGGGCGGGGACAGTACAATGAGCAGTTCTTC	CASTSNGRGQYNEQFF
TRBV7-8	NA	TRBJ1-4	NA	TGTGCCAGCAGCGCGGAGGGAACTAATGAAAAACTGTTTTTT	CASSAEGTNEKLFF
TRBV28	TRBD1	TRBJ1-1	NA	TGTGCCAGCAGTTTCTGGGACAGGAACACTGAAGCTTTCTTT	CASSFWDRNTEAFF
TRBV9	NA	TRBJ2-3	NA	TGTGCCAGCAGCGTCTTAGCGGCAGATACGCAGTATTTT	CASSVLAADTQYF
TRBV27	TRBD1	TRBJ1-5	NA	TGTGCCAGCAGTGCCAGGGGGCTCTTGGGTCAGCCCCAGCATTTT	CASSARGLLGQPQHF
TRBV11-2	TRBD2	TRBJ2-4	NA	TGTGCCAGCAGCAGGAGTCTAGCGGGGCAGAACATTCAGTACTTC	CASSRSLAGQNIQYF